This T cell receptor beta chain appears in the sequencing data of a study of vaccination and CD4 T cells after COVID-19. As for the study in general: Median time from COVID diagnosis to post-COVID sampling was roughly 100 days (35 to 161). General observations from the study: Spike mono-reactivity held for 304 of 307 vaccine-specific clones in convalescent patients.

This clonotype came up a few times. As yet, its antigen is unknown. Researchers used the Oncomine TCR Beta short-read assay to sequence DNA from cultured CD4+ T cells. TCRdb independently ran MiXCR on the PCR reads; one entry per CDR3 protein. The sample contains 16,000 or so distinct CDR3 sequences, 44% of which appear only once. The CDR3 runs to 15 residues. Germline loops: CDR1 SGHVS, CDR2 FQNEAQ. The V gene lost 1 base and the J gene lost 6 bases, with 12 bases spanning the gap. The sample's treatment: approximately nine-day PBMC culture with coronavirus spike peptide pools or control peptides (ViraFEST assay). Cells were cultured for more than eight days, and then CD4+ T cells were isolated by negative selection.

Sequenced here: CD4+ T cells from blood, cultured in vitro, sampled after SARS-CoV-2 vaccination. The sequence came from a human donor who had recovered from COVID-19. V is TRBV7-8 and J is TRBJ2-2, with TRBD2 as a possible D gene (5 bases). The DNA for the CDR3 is TGTGCCAGCAGCTTAGAGTACTACGGGGCCGGGGAGCTGTTTTTT. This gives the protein CASSLEYYGAGELFF.